This T cell receptor beta chain was captured in a study of persistence of HIV-infected CD4 T cells. Turning to the study itself: Median time on suppressive ART was 7 to 9 years.

Cells were stimulated with CMV-infected fibroblast lysates at 10 ug/mL. Memory cells lacking CD40L and CD69 with high CD45RO were sorted. Points from the study as a whole: Antigen-responding cells were enriched for degenerate expanded CDR3beta sequences.

Sequencing used immunoSEQ version 4 in survey mode. Each sample used up to 1 ug genomic DNA diluted to around 9.9 ng/uL. Assay used: immunoSEQ multiplex PCR; TCRdb lists only in-frame clones, some missing. The data contain tens of thousands of clones, 75% to 85% of them seen just once; the ten biggest clones take up about 0.9%. This clone was seen a few times. Its antigen remains unknown. Germline values: CDR1 SGHTA, CDR2 FQGNSA. The CDR3 is 13 amino acids. V was shortened by 5 bases and J by 4 bases, with 12 bases between the two germline ends. V gene TRBV7-2 combines with J gene TRBJ2-7, with D possibly being TRBD1 or TRBD2 (5 bases each). The sample was CD4+ T cells sorted from PBMCs after roughly 18-hour stimulation, taken from a patient who received antiretroviral therapy. The source is an adult man with HIV who was CMV-seropositive. CDR3 sequence: CASSNRDGYEQYF. Here the CDR3 DNA reads TGTGCCAGCAGCAACCGGGACGGGTACGAGCAGTACTTC.